A selection of T cell receptor beta chains follows, all from one sample in a study of blood T cell repertoires in COVID-19. Generated by immunoSEQ multiplex PCR, the TCRdb table keeps only in-frame clones and is missing some. This sample has a few hundred thousand clones, with around 87% found just once. Sequenced input: PBMCs or T cells enriched from blood (not recorded which). The receptors were sampled from a man between 35 and 55 years old in a cohort exposed to, infected with or recovered from COVID-19 (not recorded which). The CDR3 runs from the conserved cysteine through the conserved F or W. A D gene is named only where the DNA matches it firmly. The size field is filled for only some rows; it gives once, few, many or a size class.

v_call: TRBV5-6
cdr3_length: 18
d_call: TRBD2
j_call: TRBJ2-3
clone_size: once
cdr3_aa: CASSFGLAGGQSPDTQYF
cdr3_nt: TGTGCCAGCAGCTTTGGACTAGCGGGAGGCCAGTCCCCAGATACGCAGTATTTT

v_call: TRBV18
cdr3_length: 14
d_call: TRBD2
j_call: TRBJ2-7
clone_size: NA
cdr3_aa: CASSPPLAGGRQYF
cdr3_nt: TGTGCCAGCTCACCACCTTTAGCGGGAGGGCGACAGTACTTC

v_call: TRBV3-1/TRBV3-2
cdr3_length: 15
d_call: TRBD1
j_call: TRBJ2-1
clone_size: NA
cdr3_aa: CASSQPGQGANEQFF
cdr3_nt: TGTGCCAGCAGCCAACCGGGACAGGGGGCCAATGAGCAGTTCTTC

v_call: TRBV11-3
cdr3_length: 15
d_call: NA
j_call: TRBJ2-2
clone_size: NA
cdr3_aa: CASSLDRAGLGELFF
cdr3_nt: TGTGCCAGCAGCTTAGATCGGGCAGGACTCGGGGAGCTGTTTTTT

v_call: TRBV5-4
cdr3_length: 15
d_call: TRBD1
j_call: TRBJ1-2
clone_size: once
cdr3_aa: CASSLGQGRGHGYTF
cdr3_nt: TGTGCCAGCAGCTTGGGACAGGGAAGGGGGCATGGCTACACCTTC

v_call: TRBV5-4
cdr3_length: 15
d_call: TRBD1
j_call: TRBJ1-2
clone_size: NA
cdr3_aa: CASRYTIQGANGYTF
cdr3_nt: TGTGCCAGCAGATATACAATCCAGGGGGCGAATGGCTACACCTTC

v_call: TRBV19
cdr3_length: 16
d_call: NA
j_call: TRBJ1-4
clone_size: few
cdr3_aa: CASSPSRQALNEKLFF
cdr3_nt: TGTGCCAGTAGTCCTTCACGACAGGCCCTTAATGAAAAACTGTTTTTT

v_call: TRBV2
cdr3_length: 15
d_call: TRBD2
j_call: TRBJ2-3
clone_size: NA
cdr3_aa: CASSGNGRATDTQYF
cdr3_nt: TGTGCCAGCAGTGGGAACGGGAGGGCCACAGATACGCAGTATTTT

v_call: TRBV4-1
cdr3_length: 15
d_call: TRBD2
j_call: TRBJ2-7
clone_size: NA
cdr3_aa: CASSPSGVPTYEQYF
cdr3_nt: TGCGCCAGCAGCCCCAGCGGGGTACCCACCTACGAGCAGTACTTC

v_call: TRBV18
cdr3_length: 17
d_call: TRBD2
j_call: TRBJ2-7
clone_size: NA
cdr3_aa: CASSPPGTSGSSYEQYF
cdr3_nt: TGTGCCAGCTCACCGCCCGGGACTAGCGGGAGCTCCTACGAGCAGTACTTC

v_call: TRBV19
cdr3_length: 16
d_call: TRBD1
j_call: TRBJ2-6
clone_size: NA
cdr3_aa: CASGDSLQSGANVLTF
cdr3_nt: TGTGCCAGTGGGGACAGCTTACAGTCTGGGGCCAACGTCCTGACTTTC

v_call: TRBV7-2
cdr3_length: 15
d_call: TRBD2
j_call: TRBJ2-7
clone_size: NA
cdr3_aa: CASSSPGLGSYEQYF
cdr3_nt: TGTGCCAGCAGCTCCCCGGGACTAGGGTCCTACGAGCAGTACTTC

v_call: TRBV7-9
cdr3_length: 15
d_call: TRBD1
j_call: TRBJ2-3
clone_size: NA
cdr3_aa: CASSLGQGGTDTQYF
cdr3_nt: TGTGCCAGCAGCTTGGGACAGGGGGGGACAGATACGCAGTATTTT

v_call: TRBV6-5
cdr3_length: 14
d_call: TRBD1
j_call: TRBJ1-5
clone_size: NA
cdr3_aa: CASYGQGGNQPQHF
cdr3_nt: TGTGCCAGCTACGGACAGGGGGGCAATCAGCCCCAGCATTTT

v_call: TRBV18
cdr3_length: 11
d_call: NA
j_call: TRBJ2-1
clone_size: NA
cdr3_aa: CASSRVDEQFF
cdr3_nt: TGTGCCAGCTCGAGGGTCGATGAGCAGTTCTTC

v_call: TRBV27
cdr3_length: 15
d_call: NA
j_call: TRBJ2-7
clone_size: NA
cdr3_aa: CASSVAPSRPYEQYF
cdr3_nt: TGTGCCAGCAGTGTTGCGCCTAGCCGCCCTTACGAGCAGTACTTC

v_call: TRBV29-1
cdr3_length: 15
d_call: NA
j_call: TRBJ2-7
clone_size: NA
cdr3_aa: CSAHRRMASSYEQYF
cdr3_nt: TGCAGCGCCCACCGAAGAATGGCATCTTCCTACGAGCAGTACTTC

v_call: TRBV5-1
cdr3_length: 15
d_call: NA
j_call: TRBJ2-6
clone_size: NA
cdr3_aa: CASTTRGTGANVLTF
cdr3_nt: TGCGCCAGCACCACACGGGGAACTGGGGCCAACGTCCTGACTTTC

v_call: TRBV29-1
cdr3_length: 14
d_call: NA
j_call: TRBJ2-3
clone_size: NA
cdr3_aa: CSVQATGSGDTQYF
cdr3_nt: TGCAGCGTCCAGGCGACAGGATCTGGAGATACGCAGTATTTT

v_call: TRBV10-1
cdr3_length: 14
d_call: TRBD1
j_call: TRBJ1-1
clone_size: NA
cdr3_aa: CASDIGTDYTEAFF
cdr3_nt: TGCGCCAGCGATATCGGGACAGACTACACTGAAGCTTTCTTT

v_call: TRBV7-3
cdr3_length: 13
d_call: NA
j_call: TRBJ1-1
clone_size: once
cdr3_aa: CASSFDTSTEAFF
cdr3_nt: TGTGCCAGCAGCTTTGACACCTCCACTGAAGCTTTCTTT

v_call: TRBV18
cdr3_length: 14
d_call: TRBD1
j_call: TRBJ1-1
clone_size: few
cdr3_aa: CASSPGQGRTEAFF
cdr3_nt: TGTGCCAGCTCACCGGGACAGGGGAGGACTGAAGCTTTCTTT

v_call: TRBV28
cdr3_length: 13
d_call: NA
j_call: TRBJ1-2
clone_size: NA
cdr3_aa: CASSLRGSDGYTF
cdr3_nt: TGTGCCAGCAGTTTGCGGGGTTCCGATGGCTACACCTTC

v_call: TRBV5-4
cdr3_length: 16
d_call: TRBD2
j_call: TRBJ2-3
clone_size: NA
cdr3_aa: CASSLQRERSTDTQYF
cdr3_nt: TGTGCCAGCAGCCTACAGCGGGAGAGGAGCACAGATACGCAGTATTTT

v_call: TRBV7-6
cdr3_length: 13
d_call: NA
j_call: TRBJ2-5
clone_size: few
cdr3_aa: CASATGEQETQYF
cdr3_nt: TGTGCCAGCGCGACGGGAGAACAAGAGACCCAGTACTTC

v_call: TRBV6-1
cdr3_length: 15
d_call: NA
j_call: TRBJ1-6
clone_size: NA
cdr3_aa: CASSEAGTAGSPLHF
cdr3_nt: TGTGCCAGCAGTGAAGCCGGGACTGCGGGGTCACCCCTCCACTTT

v_call: TRBV2
cdr3_length: 12
d_call: NA
j_call: TRBJ1-1
clone_size: NA
cdr3_aa: CASSEATTEAFF
cdr3_nt: TGTGCCAGCAGTGAAGCTACAACTGAAGCTTTCTTT

v_call: TRBV10-2
cdr3_length: 16
d_call: NA
j_call: TRBJ1-2
clone_size: NA
cdr3_aa: CASSEPNRGGRNGYTF
cdr3_nt: TGCGCCAGCAGTGAGCCGAATAGGGGGGGGCGGAATGGCTACACCTTC

v_call: TRBV5-5
cdr3_length: 17
d_call: TRBD1
j_call: TRBJ1-1
clone_size: NA
cdr3_aa: CASSTKKTGWGHTEAFF
cdr3_nt: TGTGCCAGCAGCACCAAAAAGACAGGGTGGGGACACACTGAAGCTTTCTTT

v_call: TRBV19
cdr3_length: 12
d_call: TRBD1
j_call: TRBJ2-7
clone_size: NA
cdr3_aa: CASRQGTYEQYF
cdr3_nt: TGTGCCAGCAGACAGGGTACCTACGAGCAGTACTTC

v_call: TRBV7-9
cdr3_length: 15
d_call: TRBD1
j_call: TRBJ2-7
clone_size: NA
cdr3_aa: CASSLGDRGFAEQYF
cdr3_nt: TGTGCCAGCAGCTTAGGGGACAGGGGGTTTGCCGAGCAGTACTTC

v_call: TRBV6-5
cdr3_length: 12
d_call: NA
j_call: TRBJ2-5
clone_size: NA
cdr3_aa: CASRRQQETQYF
cdr3_nt: TGTGCCAGCAGGCGGCAACAAGAGACCCAGTACTTC